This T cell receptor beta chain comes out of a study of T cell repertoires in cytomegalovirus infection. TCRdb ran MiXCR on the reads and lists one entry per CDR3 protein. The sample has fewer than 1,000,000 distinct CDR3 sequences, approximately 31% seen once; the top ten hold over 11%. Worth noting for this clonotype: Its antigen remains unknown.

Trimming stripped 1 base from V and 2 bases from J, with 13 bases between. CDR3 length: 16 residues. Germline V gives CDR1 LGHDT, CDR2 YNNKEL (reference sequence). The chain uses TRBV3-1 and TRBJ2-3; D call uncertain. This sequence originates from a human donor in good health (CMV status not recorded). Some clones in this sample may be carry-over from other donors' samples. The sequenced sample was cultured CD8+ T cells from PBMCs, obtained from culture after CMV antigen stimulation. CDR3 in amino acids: CASSQVVASYTDTQYF. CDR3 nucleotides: TGTGCCAGCAGCCAAGTAGTAGCCTCGTACACAGATACGCAGTATTTT.